Many counts were recorded for the clone carrying this T cell receptor beta chain. As yet, its antigen is unknown. These data belong to a study of T-cell reconstitution after alpha-beta-depleted transplantation in children. Whole-study findings and limits: T-cell numbers and diversity one year post-transplant derived largely from freshly generated T cells. There were some patients whose high TCRbeta diversity at day 60 came from surviving recipient T cells and thymic progenitors. Expanded graft clones, several hundred of them, were reportedly the source of alpha-beta T cells about two months after transplant.

The CDR3 spans 16 residues. Trimming cost V 1 base and J 5 bases, with 17 bases left between them. CDR1 and CDR2 (germline): SGHAT, FQNNGV. Library preparation (for TCRbeta) was performed with unique molecular identifiers. MiXCR, applied by TCRdb to the PCR reads, yields one record per CDR3 protein. Of 150,000 to 250,000 distinct CDR3 sequences in the sample, 6.3% are singletons; the top ten hold 4.5%. The source material was PBMCs, sampled before TCRalphabeta/CD19-depleted stem cell transplant. The sequence derives from a girl in the first two years of life with combined immunodeficiency, due to receive a stem cell transplant. This chain uses TRBV11-2 with TRBJ1-1; possibly TRBD1 for D (5 bases). CDR3 region: CASSLVAGHMGTEAFF. The CDR3 DNA reads as TGTGCCAGCAGCTTAGTAGCAGGGCATATGGGGACTGAAGCTTTCTTT.